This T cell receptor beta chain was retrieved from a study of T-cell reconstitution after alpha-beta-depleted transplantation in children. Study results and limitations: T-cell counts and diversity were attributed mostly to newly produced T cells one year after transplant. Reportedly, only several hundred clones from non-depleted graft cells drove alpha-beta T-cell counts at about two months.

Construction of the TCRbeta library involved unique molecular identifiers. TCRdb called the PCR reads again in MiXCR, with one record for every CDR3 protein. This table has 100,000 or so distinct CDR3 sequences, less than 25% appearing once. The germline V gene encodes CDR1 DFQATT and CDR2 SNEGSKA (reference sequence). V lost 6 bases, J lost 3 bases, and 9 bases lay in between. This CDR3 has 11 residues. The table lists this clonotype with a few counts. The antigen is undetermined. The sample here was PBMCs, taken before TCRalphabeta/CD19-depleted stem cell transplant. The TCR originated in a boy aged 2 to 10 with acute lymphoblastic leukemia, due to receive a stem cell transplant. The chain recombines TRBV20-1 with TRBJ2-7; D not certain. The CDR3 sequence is CSASGFYEQYF. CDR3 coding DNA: TGCAGTGCGAGTGGGTTCTACGAGCAGTACTTC.